These 20 T cell receptor beta chains were sequenced from one sample in a study of cytotoxic CD8 clonotypes in ibrutinib-treated CLL. Sequencing used immunoSEQ multiplex PCR; TCRdb keeps in-frame clones, though not all of them. This sample carries more than 110,000 clones, 75% to 80% of them seen once, and the ten largest clones take 5.1%. Material: PBMCs, obtained after 24 months of ibrutinib treatment. These receptor sequences come from a human donor with chronic lymphocytic leukemia.

The chain is built from TRBV9 and TRBJ1-6, with 7 bases matching TRBD1. This CDR3 is built from 16 residues. V lost 4 bases and J lost 7; bases outside the gene matches: 11. In germline, CDR1 is SGDLS, CDR2 YYNGEE. CDR3 amino acids: CASSPPGQGGNSPLHF. The CDR3 nucleotides are TGTGCCAGCAGCCCCCCGGGGCAGGGGGGAAATTCACCCCTCCACTTT.

CDR3 coding DNA: TGTGCCAGCAGTTTAACAGCAGTTCGGCCCTACGAGCAGTACTTC. Its protein product is CASSLTAVRPYEQYF. The chain employs TRBV6-5 and TRBJ2-7; D is undetermined. Germline V CDR1 and CDR2: MNHEY, SVGAGI. CDR3 length equals 15 residues. V lost 4 bases and J 2 bases, leaving 15 bases between the germline ends.

The genes are TRBV5-1 and TRBJ2-7; TRBD2 agrees at 7 bases. V lost 4 bases and J lost 3; bases outside the gene matches: 10. From germline, CDR1 is SGHRS and CDR2 YFSETQ. This CDR3 has 15 amino acids. The CDR3 bases are TGCGCCAGCAGCCCGCCCCTAGCGGCGGGCTACGAGCAGTACTTC. Encoded protein: CASSPPLAAGYEQYF.

This clone was detected a few times. The chain combines TRBV11-1 with TRBJ1-1; D may be TRBD1 (5 bases). Germline V CDR1 and CDR2: SGHAT, FQDESV (reference sequence). Between the trimmed V and J ends, which lost 10 bases and 1 base, there was a span of 7 bases. The length of the CDR3 is 11 residues. The CDR3 nucleotides are TGTGCCACCAGGGAGAACACTGAAGCTTTCTTT. This sequence encodes CATRENTEAFF.

The rearrangement links TRBV5-4 to TRBJ1-3; D is ambiguous. Trimming shortened V by 2 bases and J by 2 bases, and 5 bases separated the two germline ends. Germline V gives CDR1 SGHNT, CDR2 YYREEE (reference sequence). This CDR3 region has 13 residues. The CDR3 DNA is TGTGCCAGCAGCTTAGGTGCTGGAAACACCATATATTTT. Amino acid sequence: CASSLGAGNTIYF.

The genes are TRBV19 and TRBJ2-7; D is ambiguous. V lost 1 base and J lost 4, with 8 bases in between. The CDR3 totals 13 residues. CDR1 LNHDA and CDR2 SQIVND come from the germline V gene (reference sequence). This chain's CDR3 is CASSIAWGYEQYF. CDR3 bases: TGTGCCAGTAGTATAGCGTGGGGATACGAGCAGTACTTC.

V and J are TRBV9 and TRBJ2-3; D may be TRBD2 (5 bases). In germline, CDR1 is SGDLS, CDR2 YYNGEE. The CDR3 runs 16 residues. V shed 0 bases and J shed 2 bases, with 13 bases lying between them. CDR3: CASSVGGSAYTDTQYF. CDR3 in DNA: TGTGCCAGCAGCGTAGGGGGTAGCGCCTACACAGATACGCAGTATTTT. Complete variable domain (other parts from reference TRBV9 and TRBJ2-3): DSGVTQTPKHLITATGQRVTLRCSPRSGDLSVYWYQQSLDQGLQFLIQYYNGEERAKGNILERFSAQQFPDLHSELNLSSLELGDSALYFCASSVGGSAYTDTQYFGPGTRLTVL.

The chain joins TRBV27 to TRBJ2-7, with 10 bases lining up with TRBD2. This CDR3 has 15 residues. Germline assignment: CDR1 MNHEY and CDR2 SMNVEV (reference sequence). V was pared by 2 bases and J by 3 bases, with 4 bases of the junction left unmatched. Written as DNA, the CDR3 is TGTGCCAGCAGTTTAGTTCCTAGCGGGAGCTACGAGCAGTACTTC. Encoded protein: CASSLVPSGSYEQYF.

The V and J genes are TRBV7-2 and TRBJ1-4; D not resolved. The CDR3 length is 12 residues. Trimming took off 5 bases at V and 8 bases at J, with 9 bases between the two ends. The germline gives CDR1 SGHTA, CDR2 FQGNSA. CDR3 nucleotide sequence: TGTGCCAGCAGCCCCCCCTCGGAAAAACTGTTTTTT. Encoded protein: CASSPPSEKLFF.

V usage is TRBV5-6 and J usage is TRBJ2-7; D gene ambiguous. Germline V CDR1 and CDR2: SGHDT, YYEEEE. V lost 3 bases and J 3 bases, leaving 16 bases between the germline ends. The CDR3 is 15 residues long. The chain's CDR3 is CASSSGRTDLYEQYF. DNA for the CDR3: TGTGCCAGCAGCTCCGGACGGACCGATCTCTACGAGCAGTACTTC.

The sample holds one count of this clone. The V gene is TRBV7-9, the J gene TRBJ1-1; D is ambiguous. The ends were cut back, 8 bases at V and 12 bases at J, with 16 bases in the middle. Germline V CDR1 and CDR2: SEHNR, FQNEAQ (reference sequence). The CDR3 contains 11 residues. The DNA of the CDR3 is TGTGCCAGCGCCGAAGGGTACGCGCCTTTCTTT. Protein: CASAEGYAPFF.

The gene calls are TRBV7-9 and TRBJ2-1; D is possibly TRBD2 (5 bases). The V end lost 2 bases, the J end lost 8 bases, and 10 bases lay between the germline ends. The CDR3 is 13 residues long. From germline, CDR1 is SEHNR and CDR2 FQNEAQ (reference sequence). CDR3 DNA sequence: TGTGCCAGCAGCTTATTAGTGGAGGATGAGCAGTTCTTC. Amino acids: CASSLLVEDEQFF.

This chain joins TRBV18 and TRBJ2-5; TRBD1 matches at 7 bases. Germline V CDR1 and CDR2: KGHSH, LQKENI. This CDR3 comprises 13 residues. With V trimmed by 6 bases and J by 2 bases, 3 bases remained unmatched. In DNA form, the CDR3 reads TGTGCCAGCTCCCCGGGACAGCAAGAGACCCAGTACTTC. Its translation is CASSPGQQETQYF.

The chain joins TRBV6-5 to TRBJ1-4; 8 bases are a match to TRBD1. The germline V gene has CDR1 MNHEY and CDR2 SVGAGI. The CDR3 covers 15 residues. The V gene end was trimmed by 6 bases and the J gene end by 4 bases; junction bases not matched to a gene: 7. CDR3 DNA: TGTGCCAGCAGACCCCCCGGGACAGGTAATGAAAAACTGTTTTTT. The encoded protein is CASRPPGTGNEKLFF.

The chain has TRBV30 and TRBJ2-3; no clear D. CDR1 is GTSNPN, CDR2 SVGIG, per germline (reference sequence). The CDR3 is made up of 13 amino acids. Between the trimmed V and J ends, which lost 2 bases and 10 bases, there was a span of 16 bases. For the CDR3, the DNA is TGTGCCTGGAGTCCACGCGAGTACGGTTCGCAGTATTTT. Its translation is CAWSPREYGSQYF.

As for this clone: Compared with germline, one end of the junction differs, possibly owing to a read error. The chain links TRBV11-2 to TRBJ1-2; 12 nucleotides match TRBD1. The CDR3 is made up of 13 amino acids. Germline assignment: CDR1 SGHAT and CDR2 FQNNGV. The CDR3 nucleotides are TGTGCCAGCAGCTTGCCGGGACAGGGGGCGTTTTCCTTC. Its protein product is CASSLPGQGAFSF.

The chain joins TRBV4-3 to TRBJ2-2; a possible D gene is TRBD2 (6 bases). V lost 4 bases to trimming and J lost 5 bases, with 11 bases between them. CDR3 length: 14 amino acids. CDR1 is LGHNA and CDR2 is YSLEER in the germline V gene. The CDR3 nucleotides are TGCGCCAGCAGCCCGGGGGTAGGAACCGGGGAGCTGTTTTTT. Translation: CASSPGVGTGELFF.

This chain connects TRBV27 to TRBJ2-7; 7 nucleotides match TRBD2. V trimming: 10 bases; J trimming: 0 bases; junction bases outside the gene matches: 9. Per germline, CDR1 MNHEY and CDR2 SMNVEV (reference sequence). The CDR3 has 14 residues. The CDR3 DNA reads as TGTGCCACCGGGAAGAGGGAGGGCTCCTACGAGCAGTACTTC. Its translation: CATGKREGSYEQYF.

The V call is TRBV6-4, the J call TRBJ2-7; D is uncertain. Germline values: CDR1 MRHNA, CDR2 SNTAGT. This CDR3 is built from 14 residues. V was clipped by 10 bases and J by 6 bases, with 22 bases between them. The CDR3 spells CATHFLGGTCEQYF. CDR3 bases: TGTGCCACCCACTTCCTGGGCGGAACCTGCGAGCAGTACTTC.

This clone was seen more than once but under ten times. The V gene is TRBV9, the J gene TRBJ1-1; tentative D call: TRBD1 (6 bases). This CDR3 has 16 residues. CDR1 is SGDLS and CDR2 is YYNGEE in the germline V gene. Deletions cut 0 bases from V and 1 base from J, with 13 bases between. CDR3 loop: CASSVGGGAANTEAFF. The CDR3 nucleotides read TGTGCCAGCAGCGTAGGCGGGGGCGCGGCGAACACTGAAGCTTTCTTT.